The 20 T cell receptor beta chains below come from one sample, sequenced in a study of blood T cell repertoires in COVID-19. The repertoire was sequenced with immunoSEQ multiplex PCR; TCRdb's copy has only in-frame clones and lacks some. The sample records 190,000 or so clones, around 90% being singletons. The sample taken for sequencing was peripheral blood. These receptors were taken from a man aged 40-49 years with acute or convalescent COVID-19.

This chain uses TRBV18 with TRBJ2-3; weak D call: TRBD2 (5 bases). CDR1 and CDR2 (germline): KGHSH, LQKENI. The CDR3 loop spans 13 amino acids. Trimming took off 3 bases at V and 2 bases at J, with 6 bases between the two ends. The CDR3 is CASSPGITDTQYF. CDR3 nucleotide sequence: TGTGCCAGCTCACCCGGGATCACAGATACGCAGTATTTT.

The chain combines TRBV4-2 with TRBJ2-7, with TRBD1 as a possible D gene (5 bases). V lost 2 bases to trimming and J lost 1 base, with 9 bases between them. This CDR3 comprises 14 residues. Germline V CDR1 and CDR2: LGHNA, YNFKEQ. The CDR3 bases are TGTGCCAGCAGCCAACCCCGACAGTCCTACGAGCAGTACTTC. Translated, it gives CASSQPRQSYEQYF.

CDR3 loop: CASSQDPDAGWNEQFF. In DNA form, the CDR3 reads TGCGCCAGCAGCCAAGATCCGGATGCGGGATGGAATGAGCAGTTCTTC. The genes are TRBV4-3 and TRBJ2-1, with D possibly matching TRBD2 (6 bases). Germline lookup yields CDR1 LGHNA and CDR2 YSLEER. CDR3 size: 16 residues. The V end was cut by 0 bases, the J end by 7 bases, with 16 bases between.

The chain joins TRBV5-4 to TRBJ1-2; D is undetermined. This CDR3 is 15 amino acids long. Germline lookup yields CDR1 SGHNT and CDR2 YYREEE (reference sequence). Deletions cut 3 bases from V and 0 bases from J, with 12 bases between. CDR3 nucleotide sequence: TGTGCCAGCAGCTCGGAGAGGCCCGCTAACTATGGCTACACCTTC. Protein product: CASSSERPANYGYTF.

V is TRBV9 and J is TRBJ2-3; 16 bases match TRBD2. Germline values: CDR1 SGDLS, CDR2 YYNGEE. This CDR3 is 17 amino acids long. Trimming took 2 bases from V and 4 from J; bases not matched to a gene: 4. The CDR3 sequence is CASSVGLAGGPADTQYF. In DNA form, the CDR3 reads TGTGCCAGCAGCGTGGGACTAGCGGGGGGGCCCGCAGATACGCAGTATTTT.

The J gene is TRBJ1-2, the V gene TRBV28, with TRBD1 matching over 7 bases. Germline CDR1 MDHEN, CDR2 SYDVKM. The V segment lost 5 bases and the J segment 3 bases; nucleotides outside the gene matches: 6. This CDR3 is 14 amino acids long. The CDR3 DNA reads TGTGCCAGCAGTCTCCGGGACAGCTACTATGGCTACACCTTC. Translated: CASSLRDSYYGYTF.

The chain uses TRBV3-1 (or the pseudogene TRBV3-2) and TRBJ2-7; TRBD2 is a possible D gene (6 bases). The CDR3 covers 14 residues. CDR1 is LGHDT, CDR2 YNNKEL, per germline (reference sequence). V lost 5 bases to trimming and J lost 0 bases, with 11 bases between them. The CDR3 DNA follows: TGTGCCAGCAGCAGCGGGTTTACCTCCTACGAGCAGTACTTC. Encoded protein: CASSSGFTSYEQYF.

The chain uses TRBV7-2 and TRBJ1-3, with 8 positions matching TRBD1. The CDR3 contains 16 residues. Germline V gene sequence: CDR1 SGHTA, CDR2 FQGNSA. After removal of 4 bases from V and 4 bases from J, the junction contained 9 bases not matched to a gene. CDR3 amino acids: CASSSSQGAAGNTIYF. The CDR3 DNA sequence: TGTGCCAGCAGCTCAAGTCAGGGGGCGGCGGGAAACACCATATATTTT. The complete variable domain, with remaining parts taken from reference TRBV7-2 and TRBJ1-3, reads GAGVSQSPSNKVTEKGKDVELRCDPISGHTALYWYRQSLGQGLEFLIYFQGNSAPDKSGLPSDRFSAERTGGSVSTLTIQRTQQEDSAVYLCASSSSQGAAGNTIYFGEGSWLTVV.

The V gene is TRBV15, the J gene TRBJ2-5; D is unresolved. This CDR3 is built from 15 residues. In germline, CDR1 is LNHNV, CDR2 YYDKDF (reference sequence). Trimming removed 3 bases at V and 2 bases at J, with 13 bases between. The CDR3 here is CATSSLQLTQETQYF. Written as DNA, the CDR3 is TGTGCCACCAGCAGCCTACAGCTAACACAAGAGACCCAGTACTTC. Full variable domain (rest looked up from reference TRBV15 and TRBJ2-5): DAMVIQNPRYQVTQFGKPVTLSCSQTLNHNVMYWYQQKSSQAPKLLFHYYDKDFNNEADTPDNFQSRRPNTSFCFLDIRSPGLGDTAMYLCATSSLQLTQETQYFGPGTRLLVL.

CDR3 region: CASSSGLAGVDTDTQYF. Here the CDR3 DNA reads TGCGCCAGCAGCTCCGGACTAGCGGGGGTGGATACAGATACGCAGTATTTT. This chain joins TRBV5-1 and TRBJ2-3, with 13 bases aligning to TRBD2. Germline V gene sequence: CDR1 SGHRS, CDR2 YFSETQ. J lost 3 bases, V lost 3 bases, and 7 bases had no gene match. The CDR3 totals 17 residues.

The V call is TRBV28, the J call TRBJ1-5, with TRBD1 matching over 12 bases. The CDR3 totals 15 residues. V lost 5 bases to trimming and J lost 7 bases; unmatched junction nucleotides: 6. Germline lookup yields CDR1 MDHEN and CDR2 SYDVKM. The CDR3 DNA sequence: TGTGCCAGCAGTGCCCGGGACAGGGGGCGACAGCCCCAGCATTTT. Amino acid sequence: CASSARDRGRQPQHF.

J is TRBJ2-2 and V is TRBV7-8, with 16 bases that match TRBD2. The trim removed 3 bases at V and 5 bases at J, leaving 9 bases unmatched. This CDR3 comprises 19 residues. From germline, CDR1 is SGHVS and CDR2 FQNEAQ. The CDR3 DNA sequence: TGTGCCAGCAGCTTCCCGGGACTAGCGGGGGGGCTTACAACCGGGGAGCTGTTTTTT. This encodes CASSFPGLAGGLTTGELFF.

The chain uses TRBV6-5 and TRBJ1-5; 8 nucleotides line up with TRBD1. The CDR3 consists of 15 residues. Germline V gene sequence: CDR1 MNHEY, CDR2 SVGAGI. V was clipped by 5 bases and J by 6 bases; unmatched bases: 9. CDR3 region: CASSPTGGFGQPQHF. CDR3 DNA sequence: TGTGCCAGCAGTCCCACAGGGGGATTTGGTCAGCCCCAGCATTTT.

V and J are TRBV2 and TRBJ1-1; no clear D gene. The germline CDR1 and CDR2 sequences are SNHLY and FYNNEI. The CDR3 has 13 amino acids. The germline V and J ends were trimmed by 6 bases and 4 bases, with 12 bases remaining between them. The CDR3 nucleotides are TGTGCCAGCAGCGTTTACTCAGGCACTGAAGCTTTCTTT. Its translation is CASSVYSGTEAFF.

The chain uses TRBV12-3 or TRBV12-4 and TRBJ2-3; 8 bases agree with TRBD2. V trimming: 6 bases; J trimming: 5 bases; junction bases outside the gene matches: 4. This CDR3 comprises 13 residues. This CDR3 is CASSRLAKDTQYF. For the CDR3, the DNA is TGTGCCAGCAGCCGACTAGCGAAAGATACGCAGTATTTT.

The chain couples TRBV6-5 to TRBJ1-5, with 9 nucleotides matching TRBD1. V gave up 6 bases and J gave up 6 bases; unmatched junction bases: 3. The CDR3 runs 13 residues. CDR1 and CDR2 from the germline V gene are MNHEY and SVGAGI. The CDR3 DNA reads as TGTGCCAGCAGCGGGACAGGGCCTCAGCCCCAGCATTTT. This sequence encodes CASSGTGPQPQHF.

This clone was seen a few times. The J gene is TRBJ2-2, the V gene TRBV3-1 (or the pseudogene TRBV3-2), with TRBD2 identical over 14 bases. The germline V gene encodes CDR1 LGHDT and CDR2 YNNKEL (reference sequence). The CDR3 covers 17 residues. Trimming took 4 bases from V and 3 from J; bases not matched to a gene: 4. Here the CDR3 reads CASSPRLAGGHTGELFF. The CDR3 bases are TGTGCCAGCAGCCCTAGACTAGCGGGGGGGCACACCGGGGAGCTGTTTTTT.

This clone was detected only once. J is TRBJ1-6 and V is TRBV7-2; weak D call: TRBD1 (6 bases). Per the germline V gene, CDR1 is SGHTA and CDR2 is FQGNSA. V was shortened by 7 bases and J by 7 bases, with 11 bases between the two germline ends. The CDR3 sequence is 13 residues long. CDR3 DNA sequence: TGTGCCAGCATCGAACAGGGAAATTCACCCCTCCACTTT. Residues: CASIEQGNSPLHF.

J is TRBJ1-2 and V is TRBV3-1 (or the pseudogene TRBV3-2), with 10 positions matching TRBD1. V gave up 3 bases and J gave up 6 bases; unmatched junction bases: 1. Germline CDR1 LGHDT, CDR2 YNNKEL (reference sequence). CDR3 length equals 13 residues. CDR3 in DNA: TGTGCCAGCAGCCACGGACAGGGGGATGGCTACACCTTC. Amino acid sequence: CASSHGQGDGYTF.

CDR3 in amino acids: CASSQRTSGIVETQYF. The CDR3 DNA sequence: TGTGCCAGCAGCCAAAGGACTAGCGGGATAGTAGAGACCCAGTACTTC. The chain links TRBV3-1 (or the pseudogene TRBV3-2) to TRBJ2-5; 12 bases agree with TRBD2. This CDR3 contains 16 residues. Trimming took 2 bases from V and 4 from J; bases not matched to a gene: 5. Germline V gene lookup returns CDR1 LGHDT and CDR2 YNNKEL (reference sequence).